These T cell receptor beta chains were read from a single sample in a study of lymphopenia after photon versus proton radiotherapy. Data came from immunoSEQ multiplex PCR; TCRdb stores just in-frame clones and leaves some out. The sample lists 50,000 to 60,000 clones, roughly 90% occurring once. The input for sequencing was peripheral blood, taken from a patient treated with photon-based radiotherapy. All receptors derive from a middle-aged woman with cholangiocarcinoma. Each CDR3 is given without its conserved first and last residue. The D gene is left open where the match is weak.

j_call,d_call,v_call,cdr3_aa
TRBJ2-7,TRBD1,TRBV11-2,ASSLRTGPYEQY
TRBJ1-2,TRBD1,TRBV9,ASGQRTGMGYT
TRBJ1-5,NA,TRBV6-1,ASSDGQPQH
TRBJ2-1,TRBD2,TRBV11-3,ASSFGLAGGPNEQF
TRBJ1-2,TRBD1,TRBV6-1,ASSELGQNYGYT
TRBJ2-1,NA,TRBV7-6,ASSLQGNEQF
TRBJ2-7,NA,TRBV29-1,SVETVESPSYEQY
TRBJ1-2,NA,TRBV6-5,ASSSHRDNGYT
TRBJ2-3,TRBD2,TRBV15,ATSRDQGTSGSPATDTQY
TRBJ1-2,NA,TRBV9,ASSVAEGSGYGYT
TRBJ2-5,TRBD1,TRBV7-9,ASSIAGGQETQY
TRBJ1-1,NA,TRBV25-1,ASSEDWGGRAF
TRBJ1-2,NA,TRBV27,ASKDTGLNYGYT
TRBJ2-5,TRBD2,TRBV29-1,SVGLAAYQETQY
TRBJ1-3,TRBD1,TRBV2,ASSDPIQGEGNTIY
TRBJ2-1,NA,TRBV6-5,ASSPLRGNEQF
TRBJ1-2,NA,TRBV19,ASRTQGTNYGYT
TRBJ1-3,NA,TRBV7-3,ASSPSSGNTIY
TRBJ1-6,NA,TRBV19,ASNEGTSLPLH
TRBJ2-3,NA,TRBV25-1,ASRPGDSTNTQY
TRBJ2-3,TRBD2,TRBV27,ATRLAGGSDTQY
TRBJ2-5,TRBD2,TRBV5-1,ASSLGLAEQETQY
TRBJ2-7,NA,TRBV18,ASSHSDYEQY
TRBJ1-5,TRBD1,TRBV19,ASTLDRGSNQPQH
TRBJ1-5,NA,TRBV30,AWSGFSGNQPQH
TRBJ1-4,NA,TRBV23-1,ASSKGHLATNEKLF
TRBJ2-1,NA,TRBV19,ASSMRAGFSYNEQF
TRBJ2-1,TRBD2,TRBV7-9,ASSRLMPRENSNEQF
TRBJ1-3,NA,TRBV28,ASRDSDLKNTIY
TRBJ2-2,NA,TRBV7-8,ASSLIGGGITGELF
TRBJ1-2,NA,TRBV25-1,ASSGSDGRDSNYGYT
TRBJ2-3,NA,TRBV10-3,AISDSGVLTDTQY
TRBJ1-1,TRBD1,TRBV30,AWLNLRDRGRFTEAF
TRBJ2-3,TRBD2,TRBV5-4,ASSSSQRGGRDTQY
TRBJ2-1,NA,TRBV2,ASSVGGQNEQF
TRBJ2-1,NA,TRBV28,ASSTGTVLTGSSYNEQF
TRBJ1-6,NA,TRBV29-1,SGRTDRYSPLH
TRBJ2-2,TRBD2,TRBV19,ASITSATGELF
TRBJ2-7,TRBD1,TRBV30,AWSVGTGAYEQY